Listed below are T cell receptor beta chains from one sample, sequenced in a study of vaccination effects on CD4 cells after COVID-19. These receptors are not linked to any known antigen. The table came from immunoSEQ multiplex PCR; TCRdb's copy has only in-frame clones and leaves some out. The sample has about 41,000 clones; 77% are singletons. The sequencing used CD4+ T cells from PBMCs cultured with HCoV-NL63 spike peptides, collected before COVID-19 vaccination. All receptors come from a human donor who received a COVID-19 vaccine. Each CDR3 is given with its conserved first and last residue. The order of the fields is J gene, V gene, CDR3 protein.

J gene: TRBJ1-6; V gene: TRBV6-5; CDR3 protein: CASIPPRGGSPLHF
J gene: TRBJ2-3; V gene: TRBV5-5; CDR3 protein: CASSLLSGSTDTQYF
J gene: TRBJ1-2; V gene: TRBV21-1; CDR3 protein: CARDRGFWYGYTF
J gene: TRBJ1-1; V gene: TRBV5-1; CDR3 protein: CASSLESGGHTEAFF
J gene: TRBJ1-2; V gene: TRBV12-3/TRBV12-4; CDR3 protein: CASSLSYNYGYTF
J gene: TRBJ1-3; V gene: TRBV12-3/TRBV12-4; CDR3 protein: CASRRRGNTIYF
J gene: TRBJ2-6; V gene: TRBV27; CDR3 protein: CASSSPYSKTNVLTF
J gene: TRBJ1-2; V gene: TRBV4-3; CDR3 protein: CASSQEINFNYGYTF
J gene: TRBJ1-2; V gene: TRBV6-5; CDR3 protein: CASTLTPGQGYSYTF
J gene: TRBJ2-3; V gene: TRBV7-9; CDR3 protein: CASSEARTTDTQYF
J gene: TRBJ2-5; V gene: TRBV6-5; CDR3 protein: CASSFLPSGETQYF
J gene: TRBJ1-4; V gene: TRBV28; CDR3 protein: CASSNRGRDEKLFF
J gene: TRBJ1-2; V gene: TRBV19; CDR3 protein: CASSARTGTNYGYTF
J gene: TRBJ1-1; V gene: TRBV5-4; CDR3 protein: CASSRGAGEQNTEAFF